The entry that follows covers one T cell receptor (beta chain) sequence. What it binds is unknown. This entry comes from a study of shared clonotypes between healthy human individuals. Sequencing was performed with immunoSEQ multiplex PCR; in TCRdb, only in-frame clones are kept and a portion is missing. The table shows 1.6 million or so clones, with roughly 96% occurring only once. Study results and limitations: Naive subsets tended to show greater estimated richness than memory subsets. Naive CD4 clonotypes overlapped across several donors at about 5%. Enrolling few donors narrowed the genetic and exposure-history diversity that was represented.

Germline trimming cut 6 bases from V and 2 bases from J; bases unmatched to any gene: 12. The V gene's germline CDR1 is SQVTM and CDR2 ANQGSEA. The CDR3 totals 15 residues. Sequencing input: naive CD4+ T cells sorted from blood. As to subset: CD45RA+ positively selected. This clonotype originated in a man aged 25 to 45 in good health. V gene TRBV29-1 combines with J gene TRBJ2-7; 8 bases line up with TRBD2. CDR3: CSVGGVGLGAYEQYF. CDR3 bases: TGCAGCGTCGGTGGCGTGGGACTAGGGGCCTACGAGCAGTACTTC.